Detailed here is one T cell receptor (beta chain). This entry belongs to a study of T cells in Graves' hyperthyroidism and ophthalmopathy. Amplified TCR beta CDR3 regions derived from RNA transcripts. Initially, a first-round RT-PCR of the TCR CDR3 employed the HTBI primer set. TCRdb reprocessed the multiplex PCR reads via MiXCR and lists one record per CDR3 protein. The sample gives some 420,000 distinct CDR3 sequences, roughly 13% of which show up once; around 5.3% is in the top ten. On the basis of clinical symptoms, serum thyroxine and TRAb, thyroid ultrasound and orbital computed tomography, diagnoses were made. Germline values: CDR1 SNHLY, CDR2 FYNNEI. This CDR3 is built from 14 residues. Trimming removed 6 bases at V and 1 base at J, with 12 bases between.

The receptor was derived from a woman aged 18-30 years with Graves' hyperthyroidism. The V gene is TRBV2, the J gene TRBJ2-5, with D perhaps given as TRBD1 or TRBD2 (6 bases each). Input material: blood. In DNA, the CDR3 is TGTGCCAGCAGGGGGGGCTTGGCCCAAGAGACCCAGTACTTC. This encodes CASRGGLAQETQYF. Using reference TRBV2 and TRBJ2-5 for the parts outside the CDR3, the full variable domain is EPEVTQTPSHQVTQMGQEVILRCVPISNHLYFYWYRQILGQKVEFLVSFYNNEISEKSEIFDDQFSVERPDGSNFTLKIRSTKLEDSAMYFCASRGGLAQETQYFGPGTRLLVL.